This T cell receptor beta chain stems from a study of PD-L1 blockade in urothelial cancer. Study results and caveats: Those with durable benefit had larger increases in tumor-associated blood clones at 3 weeks. Clonality of blood TCR below the median before treatment predicted better survival.

CDR3 length: 13 amino acids. Germline trimming cut 6 bases from V and 1 base from J; bases unmatched to any gene: 2. Per the germline V gene, CDR1 is SEHNR and CDR2 is FQNEAQ (reference sequence). Time point here: pretreatment peripheral blood. Locally advanced or metastatic urothelial carcinoma was present in patients. Each patient contributed between 1 and 8 total time points of blood mononuclear cells, pretreatment and during treatment. The data were produced by immunoSEQ multiplex PCR, yet TCRdb's version contains in-frame clones alone and is incomplete. The sample lists roughly 130,000 clones, around 85% seen once, with 2.5% to 3.5% in the top ten. With respect to this clone: No antigen is known for it.

The sequencing here drew on PBMCs, taken around atezolizumab (anti-PD-L1) treatment. This chain links TRBV7-9 with TRBJ1-1; 7 nucleotides match TRBD1. This receptor was identified in a man between 45 and 60 years old with urothelial cancer. The CDR3: CASRWTGNTEAFF. The CDR3, as DNA: TGTGCCAGCAGATGGACAGGGAACACTGAAGCTTTCTTT.